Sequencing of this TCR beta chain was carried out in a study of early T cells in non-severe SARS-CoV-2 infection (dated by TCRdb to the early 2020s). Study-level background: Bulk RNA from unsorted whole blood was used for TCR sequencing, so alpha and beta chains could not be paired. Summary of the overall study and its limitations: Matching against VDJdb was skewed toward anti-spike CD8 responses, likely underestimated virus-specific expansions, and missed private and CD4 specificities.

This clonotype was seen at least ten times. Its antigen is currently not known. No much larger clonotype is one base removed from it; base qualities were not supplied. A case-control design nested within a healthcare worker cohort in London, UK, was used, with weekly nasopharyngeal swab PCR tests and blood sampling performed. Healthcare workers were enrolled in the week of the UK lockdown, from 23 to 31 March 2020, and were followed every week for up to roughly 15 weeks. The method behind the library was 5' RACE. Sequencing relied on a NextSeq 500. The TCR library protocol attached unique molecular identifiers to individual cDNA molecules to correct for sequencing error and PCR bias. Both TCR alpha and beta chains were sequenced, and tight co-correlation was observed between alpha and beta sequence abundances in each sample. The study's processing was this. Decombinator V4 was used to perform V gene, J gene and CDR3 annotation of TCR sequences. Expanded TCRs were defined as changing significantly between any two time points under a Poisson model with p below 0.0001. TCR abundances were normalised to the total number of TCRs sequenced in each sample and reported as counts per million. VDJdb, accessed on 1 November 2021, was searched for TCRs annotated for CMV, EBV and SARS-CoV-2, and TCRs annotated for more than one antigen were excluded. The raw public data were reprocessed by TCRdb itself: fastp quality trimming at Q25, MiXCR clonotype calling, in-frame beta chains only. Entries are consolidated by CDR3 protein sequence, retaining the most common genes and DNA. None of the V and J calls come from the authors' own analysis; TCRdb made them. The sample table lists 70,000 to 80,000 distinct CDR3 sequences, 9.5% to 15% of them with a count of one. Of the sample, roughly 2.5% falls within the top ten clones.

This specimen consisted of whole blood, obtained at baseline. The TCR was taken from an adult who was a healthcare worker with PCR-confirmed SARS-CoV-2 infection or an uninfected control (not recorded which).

The CDR3 loop reads CASSGGRNSNQPQHF. The nucleotides are TGTGCCAGCAGCGGAGGACGGAATAGCAATCAGCCCCAGCATTTT. The chain links TRBV2 with TRBJ1-5, with the identity of the D gene unclear. From its cysteine to its phenylalanine, the CDR3 spans 15 amino acids. Only CDR3 DNA is held: 45 bases, read in frame from base 1. From the germline V gene, CDR1 is SNHLY and CDR2 is FYNNEI. The junction carries 12 bases between V and J, which are trimmed by 6 bases and 0 bases respectively.